The rows below give T cell receptor beta chains drawn from one sample of a study of T-cell reconstitution after alpha-beta-depleted transplantation in children. TCRdb reprocessed the PCR reads via MiXCR and lists one record per CDR3 protein. Among 140,000 to 150,000 distinct CDR3 sequences listed, 8.8% were seen once. The sample consisted of PBMCs, mostly from graft donor cells, taken 180 days after TCRalphabeta/CD19-depleted stem cell transplant. Receptors were obtained from a female patient aged 2-9 years who had a stem cell transplant for congenital amegakaryocytic thrombocytopenia, so the T cells may come from the graft donor. CDR3s include the opening cysteine and the closing phenylalanine or tryptophan. A D gene is named only where the DNA matches it firmly. Expanded clones are given a class, and other clones once, few, many or no size at all.

V gene,clone size,D gene,J gene,CDR3 protein,CDR3 DNA
TRBV7-6,NA,NA,TRBJ2-2,CASSSRMDSQHYDTGELFF,TGTGCCAGCAGCTCCAGAATGGACAGCCAACACTATGATACCGGGGAGCTGTTTTTT
TRBV5-1,many,NA,TRBJ1-2,CASSQDKGGYTF,TGCGCCAGCAGCCAGGACAAAGGTGGCTACACCTTC
TRBV11-2,NA,NA,TRBJ2-3,CASSPHLSDTQYF,TGTGCCAGCAGCCCTCATTTGTCGGATACGCAGTATTTT
TRBV18,few,NA,TRBJ2-1,CASRGVSEQFF,TGTGCCAGCAGAGGGGTTTCTGAGCAGTTCTTC
TRBV5-1,many,NA,TRBJ1-6,CASSANRREALHF,TGCGCCAGCAGCGCCAACAGGAGAGAAGCCCTCCACTTT
TRBV27,many,NA,TRBJ2-3,CASSLSLSGGLPDTQYF,TGTGCCAGCAGTTTATCGTTGTCGGGGGGCCTCCCAGATACGCAGTATTTT
TRBV5-1,many,NA,TRBJ2-7,CASSPRGASSYEQYF,TGCGCCAGCAGCCCCAGGGGAGCCTCCTCCTACGAGCAGTACTTC
TRBV5-6,NA,NA,TRBJ2-1,CASSFYSVKAGEQFF,TGTGCCAGCAGCTTTTATAGCGTCAAAGCGGGTGAGCAGTTCTTC
TRBV20-1,many,NA,TRBJ1-5,CSARNRALSQPQHF,TGCAGTGCCAGGAACCGGGCACTTAGTCAGCCCCAGCATTTT
TRBV20-1,NA,NA,TRBJ1-4,CSARSSLPNEKLFF,TGCAGTGCTAGATCATCCTTGCCTAATGAAAAACTGTTTTTT
TRBV11-2,NA,NA,TRBJ2-2,CASSFAENTGELFF,TGTGCCAGCAGCTTCGCGGAAAACACCGGGGAGCTGTTTTTT
TRBV21-1,NA,NA,TRBJ2-1,CASSGAGDPSMGEQFF,TGTGCCAGCTCGGGGGCGGGAGATCCCTCAATGGGTGAGCAGTTCTTC
TRBV28,many,NA,TRBJ2-1,CASSLTGPSYNEQFF,TGTGCCAGCAGCCTAACAGGGCCGTCCTACAATGAGCAGTTCTTC
TRBV29-1,few,NA,TRBJ1-2,CSVEDRTAGLGGYTF,TGCAGCGTTGAAGATCGGACAGCTGGTCTAGGAGGCTACACCTTC
TRBV5-1,many,NA,TRBJ1-2,CASSLVLPGNYGYTF,TGCGCCAGCAGCTTGGTACTGCCCGGCAACTATGGCTACACCTTC
TRBV20-1,NA,NA,TRBJ2-3,CSPGTPSTDTQYF,TGCAGTCCCGGGACACCTAGCACAGATACGCAGTATTTT
TRBV15,NA,NA,TRBJ1-2,CATSREQGLLYRGYTF,TGTGCCACCAGCAGAGAACAGGGCTTGTTGTATCGTGGCTACACCTTC
TRBV18,many,NA,TRBJ2-5,CASSPPQETQYF,TGTGCCAGCTCACCACCCCAAGAGACCCAGTACTTC
TRBV5-1,many,TRBD1,TRBJ2-5,CASSLTGGYQETQYF,TGCGCCAGCAGCCTGACAGGGGGCTACCAAGAGACCCAGTACTTC
TRBV25-1,few,NA,TRBJ2-3,CASSSLDNTDTQYF,TGTGCCAGCAGTTCCCTGGACAACACAGATACGCAGTATTTT
TRBV5-1,many,NA,TRBJ1-4,CASRRDTSNEKLFF,TGCGCCAGCAGAAGGGACACGTCTAATGAAAAACTGTTTTTT
TRBV28,many,NA,TRBJ1-1,CAGRGGGLYTEAFF,TGTGCCGGCCGCGGGGGGGGGCTCTACACTGAAGCTTTCTTT
TRBV4-1,few,TRBD1,TRBJ2-4,CASSQPGTVSPKNIQYF,TGCGCCAGCAGCCAGCCAGGGACAGTCTCCCCCAAAAACATTCAGTACTTC
TRBV4-2,NA,NA,TRBJ1-2,CASSQDSGFRDTF,TGTGCCAGCAGCCAAGATTCTGGGTTTCGGGACACCTTC
TRBV5-1,many,TRBD1,TRBJ2-7,CASSWTGEGSEQYF,TGCGCCAGCAGCTGGACAGGGGAGGGGTCCGAGCAGTACTTC
TRBV5-6,medium-sized,TRBD1,TRBJ2-2,CASSSWDSGELFF,TGTGCCAGCAGCTCGTGGGACAGTGGGGAGCTGTTTTTT
TRBV20-1,NA,TRBD2,TRBJ2-5,CSARPRLAEETQYF,TGCAGTGCGCGGCCCCGACTAGCGGAAGAGACCCAGTACTTC
TRBV12-3/TRBV12-4,many,NA,TRBJ1-5,CASSSVETQPQHF,TGTGCCAGCAGTTCGGTAGAAACTCAGCCCCAGCATTTT
TRBV20-1,few,NA,TRBJ2-5,CSARREELQETQYF,TGCAGTGCTAGACGAGAAGAGCTCCAAGAGACCCAGTACTTC
TRBV2,many,NA,TRBJ1-1,CASSVSEMNTEAFF,TGTGCCAGCAGTGTTAGCGAAATGAACACTGAAGCTTTCTTT
TRBV20-1,many,TRBD2,TRBJ2-1,CSATSGSTYNEQFF,TGCAGTGCTACTAGCGGGAGCACCTACAATGAGCAGTTCTTC
TRBV20-1,NA,NA,TRBJ1-1,CSARGGAYEAFF,TGCAGTGCTAGGGGGGGAGCCTATGAAGCTTTCTTT
TRBV28,NA,NA,TRBJ1-1,CASSADRNTEAFF,TGTGCCAGCAGTGCAGACCGGAACACTGAAGCTTTCTTT
TRBV3-1,many,TRBD2,TRBJ2-1,CASSSTHSGGNYNEQFF,TGTGCCAGCAGCTCGACCCATAGCGGGGGGAACTACAATGAGCAGTTCTTC
TRBV24-1,many,NA,TRBJ2-3,CATSDFPPGTQYF,TGTGCCACCAGTGATTTCCCTCCTGGTACGCAGTATTTT
TRBV19,NA,TRBD2,TRBJ2-2,CASTIIAGALTGELFF,TGTGCCAGTACCATAATAGCGGGAGCGCTCACCGGGGAGCTGTTTTTT
TRBV7-3,few,TRBD2,TRBJ2-3,CASSQISGSYGDTQYF,TGTGCCAGCAGCCAGATTAGCGGGAGCTATGGAGATACGCAGTATTTT
TRBV28,many,NA,TRBJ1-1,CASSSPTEAFF,TGTGCCAGCAGTTCTCCCACTGAAGCTTTCTTT
TRBV6-5,many,TRBD2,TRBJ2-1,CASSRDYPSSYNEQFF,TGTGCCAGCAGCAGGGACTATCCGAGCTCCTACAATGAGCAGTTCTTC
TRBV9,many,NA,TRBJ2-2,CASSLLVTGELFF,TGTGCCAGCAGCCTTCTAGTCACCGGGGAGCTGTTTTTT
TRBV10-3,many,NA,TRBJ2-3,CAITRTDRNTDTQYF,TGTGCCATCACCAGGACGGATAGAAACACAGATACGCAGTATTTT
TRBV20-1,many,NA,TRBJ2-7,CSAKVTYEQYF,TGCAGTGCCAAAGTTACCTACGAGCAGTACTTC
TRBV3-1,NA,TRBD2,TRBJ2-7,CASSQAVAGGLDEQYF,TGTGCCAGCAGCCAAGCGGTAGCGGGAGGGCTCGACGAGCAGTACTTC
TRBV7-8,many,NA,TRBJ1-1,CASSRLLQHEAFF,TGTGCCAGCAGCCGATTGCTACAGCACGAAGCTTTCTTT
TRBV5-1,many,NA,TRBJ1-2,CASSLDWRRSNGYTF,TGCGCCAGCAGCTTGGACTGGAGAAGGTCGAATGGCTACACCTTC
TRBV7-6,many,NA,TRBJ1-2,CASSPGTSNYGYTF,TGTGCCAGCAGCCCTGGGACATCTAACTATGGCTACACCTTC
TRBV4-2,few,TRBD1,TRBJ1-5,CASSRFTGDQPQHF,TGTGCCAGCAGCCGGTTCACAGGGGATCAGCCCCAGCATTTT
TRBV20-1,few,NA,TRBJ2-7,CSAEGRGKGYEQYF,TGCAGTGCCGAGGGTCGGGGGAAAGGCTACGAGCAGTACTTC
TRBV30,NA,NA,TRBJ2-4,CAWSDNLDVGAKNIQYF,TGTGCCTGGAGTGACAATTTGGACGTAGGGGCCAAAAACATTCAGTACTTC
TRBV27,many,NA,TRBJ1-5,CASSLNPVGNQPQHF,TGTGCCAGCAGTTTAAACCCGGTCGGCAATCAGCCCCAGCATTTT